What follows are 19 T cell receptor beta chains derived from one specimen sequenced in a study of blood T cell repertoires in COVID-19. Only in-frame clones appear in the TCRdb table, and some are missing; sequencing was by immunoSEQ multiplex PCR. The sample records 200,000 to 250,000 clones, approximately 77% being singletons. Source material: peripheral blood. The source is an elderly woman with acute or convalescent COVID-19.

The chain is built from TRBV11-2 and TRBJ1-1, with D unclear. The germline gives CDR1 SGHAT, CDR2 FQNNGV. Trimming took off 0 bases at V and 1 base at J, with 9 bases between the two ends. The CDR3 runs to 15 residues. The DNA for the CDR3 is TGTGCCAGCAGCTTAGAACAGTTAAAGAACACTGAAGCTTTCTTT. Protein sequence: CASSLEQLKNTEAFF.

The CDR3 here is CASSLDSGLNEKLFF. The CDR3 DNA sequence: TGTGCCAGCAGCTTGGATTCAGGGCTTAATGAAAAACTGTTTTTT. The genes are TRBV5-4 and TRBJ1-4, with D tentatively TRBD1 (5 bases). The V and J ends lost 0 bases and 4 bases respectively, with 10 bases between them. The CDR3 is 15 residues long. Germline V gene data show CDR1 as SGHNT and CDR2 as YYREEE (reference sequence).

This clone was found once. V usage is TRBV5-6 and J usage is TRBJ2-3, with TRBD1 matching over 10 bases. The V and J ends lost 0 bases and 0 bases, in that order; junction bases with no gene match: 4. CDR3 length equals 17 residues. In germline, CDR1 is SGHDT, CDR2 YYEEEE. CDR3 residues: CASSLAGTGVSTDTQYF. CDR3 in DNA: TGTGCCAGCAGCTTGGCTGGGACAGGGGTTAGCACAGATACGCAGTATTTT.

This rearrangement joins TRBV19 to TRBJ2-5; 9 nucleotides match TRBD2. With 9 bases clipped from V and 5 bases from J, the junction kept 25 bases outside the gene matches. The CDR3 contains 19 residues. Germline-derived CDR1 and CDR2 are LNHDA and SQIVND (reference sequence). CDR3 amino acids: CARITGAWAAGGAGETQYF. As DNA, the CDR3 is TGTGCCAGGATTACCGGGGCCTGGGCAGCGGGGGGCGCGGGTGAGACCCAGTACTTC.

The chain is built from TRBV7-3 and TRBJ1-1; a weak D match, TRBD1 (6 bases). V was clipped by 2 bases and J by 7 bases, with 17 bases between them. The CDR3 covers 15 residues. The V gene's germline CDR1 is SGHTA and CDR2 FQGTGA. CDR3 amino acids: CASSLGGGPTNEAFF. As DNA, the CDR3 is TGTGCCAGCAGCTTAGGCGGGGGGCCTACGAATGAAGCTTTCTTT.

The V call is TRBV28, the J call TRBJ1-2, with 10 bases aligning to TRBD1. This CDR3 has 12 amino acids. V lost 7 bases to trimming and J lost 7 bases; unmatched junction nucleotides: 3. Germline V gene data show CDR1 as MDHEN and CDR2 as SYDVKM. In DNA form, the CDR3 reads TGTGCCAGCACCCGGACAGGGGGTGGCTACACCTTC. It is translated as CASTRTGGGYTF.

The chain carries TRBV5-1 and TRBJ2-1; the match to TRBD1 covers 7 bases. This CDR3 comprises 14 residues. With 4 bases clipped from V and 4 bases from J, the junction kept 5 bases outside the gene matches. Germline CDR1 SGHRS, CDR2 YFSETQ. CDR3 loop: CASSTGQPYNEQFF. The CDR3 DNA sequence: TGCGCCAGCAGCACGGGACAGCCTTACAATGAGCAGTTCTTC.

V usage is TRBV11-3 and J usage is TRBJ1-1; D unclear. The CDR3 totals 14 residues. Trimming left V 5 bases short and J 4 bases short, with 14 bases between. Germline CDR1 SGHNT, CDR2 YENEEA. CDR3 in DNA: TGTGCCAGCAGCGACTCATTGGATTCCACTGAAGCTTTCTTT. Amino acid sequence: CASSDSLDSTEAFF.

The chain couples TRBV19 to TRBJ2-2, with 8 bases that match TRBD1. This CDR3 is 18 amino acids long. With 5 bases clipped from V and 0 bases from J, the junction kept 11 bases outside the gene matches. Germline lookup yields CDR1 LNHDA and CDR2 SQIVND (reference sequence). The CDR3 loop reads CASSGPRQGQTNTGELFF. CDR3 DNA sequence: TGTGCCAGTAGTGGGCCTAGACAGGGGCAAACGAACACCGGGGAGCTGTTTTTT.

This clone was counted a single time. The V call is TRBV7-2, the J call TRBJ2-3; D gene unclear. This CDR3 has 13 amino acids. Per the germline V gene, CDR1 is SGHTA and CDR2 is FQGNSA. V was trimmed by 5 bases and J by 6 bases, leaving 12 bases between them. Here the CDR3 DNA reads TGTGCCAGCAGCGTAGACCCCAGGGATACGCAGTATTTT. Its protein product is CASSVDPRDTQYF. Full variable domain (remainder filled in from reference TRBV7-2 and TRBJ2-3): GAGVSQSPSNKVTEKGKDVELRCDPISGHTALYWYRQSLGQGLEFLIYFQGNSAPDKSGLPSDRFSAERTGGSVSTLTIQRTQQEDSAVYLCASSVDPRDTQYFGPGTRLTVL.

The J gene is TRBJ2-2, the V gene TRBV24-1, with 8 bases identical to TRBD2. Per the germline V gene, CDR1 is KGHDR and CDR2 is SFDVKD. The CDR3 is 14 residues long. V lost 11 bases, J lost 0 bases, and 4 bases stayed unmatched. CDR3 bases: TGTGCCATCGCGGGGGGTACGAACACCGGGGAGCTGTTTTTT. Encoded protein: CAIAGGTNTGELFF.

The rearrangement uses TRBV12-5 and TRBJ2-5; 11 bases agree with TRBD1. Germline CDR1 is LGHNT and CDR2 is FRNRAP. With 5 bases clipped from V and 4 bases from J, the junction kept 6 bases outside the gene matches. This CDR3 is 15 amino acids long. The CDR3 nucleotides are TGTGCTAGTGGTCTAGGACAGGGGGCTCGAGAGACCCAGTACTTC. It yields the protein CASGLGQGARETQYF.

The J gene is TRBJ2-5, the V gene TRBV5-8, with 9 bases fitting TRBD2. The CDR3 contains 16 residues. Germline lookup yields CDR1 SGHTS and CDR2 YDEGEE. Trimming took 7 bases from V and 4 from J; bases not matched to a gene: 14. CDR3 region: CASGEGSGGLGETQYF. In DNA, the CDR3 is TGTGCCAGCGGCGAGGGTAGCGGGGGTTTGGGAGAGACCCAGTACTTC.

This clone was seen once. This chain joins TRBV3-1 (or the pseudogene TRBV3-2) and TRBJ1-2; D might be TRBD1 (5 bases). In germline, CDR1 is LGHDT, CDR2 YNNKEL (reference sequence). V lost 4 bases, J lost 8 bases, and 14 bases lay in between. The CDR3 is 13 amino acids. This chain's CDR3 is CASSPWRGEGYTF. In nucleotides, the CDR3 is TGTGCCAGCAGCCCCTGGAGGGGCGAAGGCTACACCTTC.

This sequence joins TRBV7-3 and TRBJ2-1; tentative D call: TRBD2 (5 bases). V was cut by 5 bases and J by 9 bases, with 11 bases left in between. The CDR3 is 12 residues long. Germline lookup yields CDR1 SGHTA and CDR2 FQGTGA. DNA for the CDR3: TGTGCCAGCAGCCAAACTAGAGGTGAGCAGTTCTTC. Protein: CASSQTRGEQFF.

The rearrangement joins TRBV6-2 or TRBV6-3 to TRBJ2-7; possibly TRBD1 for D (5 bases). CDR3 size: 15 residues. Trimming cost V 5 bases and J 1 base, with 15 bases left between them. Germline values: CDR1 MNHEY, CDR2 SVGEGT. CDR3 DNA sequence: TGTGCCAGCAGTGCCAGGGAAAACCCTTCCTACGAGCAGTACTTC. It encodes CASSARENPSYEQYF.

The chain is built from TRBV9 and TRBJ2-3; 10 nucleotides line up with TRBD2. Losses at the gene ends were 0 bases for V and 2 bases for J; bases not matched to a gene: 9. The CDR3 is made up of 18 amino acids. Germline loops: CDR1 SGDLS, CDR2 YYNGEE. The CDR3 DNA reads as TGTGCCAGCAGCGTAGGTGGAGCTAGCGGGGGCCACACAGATACGCAGTATTTT. Translated: CASSVGGASGGHTDTQYF. The full variable domain, its missing parts supplied by reference TRBV9 and TRBJ2-3, is DSGVTQTPKHLITATGQRVTLRCSPRSGDLSVYWYQQSLDQGLQFLIQYYNGEERAKGNILERFSAQQFPDLHSELNLSSLELGDSALYFCASSVGGASGGHTDTQYFGPGTRLTVL.

The genes are TRBV3-1 (or the pseudogene TRBV3-2) and TRBJ1-3; D is possibly TRBD1 (5 bases). The germline V gene encodes CDR1 LGHDT and CDR2 YNNKEL (reference sequence). V was pared by 0 bases and J by 0 bases, with 21 bases between. CDR3 length: 20 amino acids. The chain's CDR3 is CASSQDRPRQRLNSGNTIYF. The CDR3 DNA is TGTGCCAGCAGCCAAGACCGGCCGAGACAGAGATTAAACTCTGGAAACACCATATATTTT.

The chain combines TRBV3-1 (or the pseudogene TRBV3-2) with TRBJ1-4; 7 nucleotides agree with TRBD1. J lost 8 bases, V lost 4 bases, and 13 bases had no gene match. The germline V gene has CDR1 LGHDT and CDR2 YNNKEL (reference sequence). The CDR3 runs 16 residues. The CDR3 sequence is CASSLKLAGGLEKLFF. Written as DNA, the CDR3 is TGTGCCAGCAGCCTCAAATTGGCAGGGGGATTAGAAAAACTGTTTTTT.